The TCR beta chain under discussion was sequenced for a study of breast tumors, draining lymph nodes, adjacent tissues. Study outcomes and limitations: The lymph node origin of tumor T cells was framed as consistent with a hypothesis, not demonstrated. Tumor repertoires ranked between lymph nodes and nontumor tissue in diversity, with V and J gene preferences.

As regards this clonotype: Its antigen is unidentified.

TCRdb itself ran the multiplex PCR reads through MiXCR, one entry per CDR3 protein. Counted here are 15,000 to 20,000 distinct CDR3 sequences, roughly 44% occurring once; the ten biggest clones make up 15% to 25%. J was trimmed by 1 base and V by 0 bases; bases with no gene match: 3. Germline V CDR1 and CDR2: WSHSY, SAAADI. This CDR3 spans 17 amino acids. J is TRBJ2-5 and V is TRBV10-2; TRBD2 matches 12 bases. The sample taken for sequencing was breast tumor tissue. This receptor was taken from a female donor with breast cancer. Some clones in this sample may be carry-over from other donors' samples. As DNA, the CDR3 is TGCGCCAGCAGTGAGTCGGGGACTAGCGGGCTCCAAGAGACCCAGTACTTC. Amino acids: CASSESGTSGLQETQYF.